These T cell receptor beta chains were read from a single sample in a study of blood T cells in healthy people across ages. In TCRdb, the 5' RACE reads were re-called with MiXCR into one record per CDR3 protein. Of 1.8 million or so distinct CDR3 sequences listed, 30% to 40% are singletons. Source material: blood. The receptors were sampled from a human donor in good health. The CDR3 runs from the conserved cysteine through the conserved F or W.

v_call,j_call,cdr3_aa
TRBV20-1,TRBJ2-5,CSVSNSVGTGQETQYF
TRBV5-1,TRBJ2-7,CASSQGQVSYEQYF
TRBV7-9,-,CASSLTRTPTYEQYF
TRBV7-2,-,CASSQAGFGETQYF
TRBV7-2,TRBJ2-7,CASSSPYGEQYF
TRBV28,TRBJ2-4,CASSRGWGMAKNIQYF
TRBV6-2/TRBV6-3,TRBJ2-5,CASTSRVAFKETQYF
TRBV20-1,TRBJ2-7,CSARGHRGEQYF
TRBV4-3,TRBJ1-2,CASSHPGQKFYGYTF
TRBV13,TRBJ1-6,CASSKADSPLHF
TRBV5-6,-,CASSLGLGQEPMTGEQYF
TRBV7-9,TRBJ2-1,CASSLIGLEQFF
TRBV6-2/TRBV6-3,-,CASSYSGTSLIYEQYF
TRBV5-1,TRBJ2-7,CASSPEPQGLLSYEQYF
TRBV29-1,-,CSVNTGKGVGYEQYF
TRBV7-2,TRBJ2-5,CASSLVDTGVRNPYF
TRBV7-9,-,CASSPWGGGETQYF
TRBV3-1,TRBJ1-2,CASSQEGTLYGYTF
TRBV12-3/TRBV12-4,TRBJ1-5,CASSYDYRNQPQHF
TRBV7-2,TRBJ1-6,CASTEGLRVGPLHF
TRBV20-1,TRBJ2-1,CSAGRTSGGPLNEQFF
TRBV12-3/TRBV12-4,TRBJ2-1,CASSSPNWNEQFF
TRBV6-2/TRBV6-3,-,CASSYTGSIYEQYF
TRBV7-9,TRBJ2-5,CASSYSGTPQETQYF
TRBV29-1,-,CSVGQGIGEQYF
TRBV20-1,TRBJ2-1,CSARVLAGDYNEQFF
TRBV4-3,TRBJ1-1,CASSQEPGGRFAFF
TRBV27,TRBJ2-1,CASTNRGVGYNEQFF
TRBV4-1,TRBJ2-3,CASSQGGSLSITDTQYF
TRBV7-2,TRBJ2-5,CASSAGATRGETQYF
TRBV7-2,TRBJ1-6,CASSLAVPNSPLHF
TRBV25-1,TRBJ1-2,CASSGPSLGSYGYTF
TRBV12-3/TRBV12-4,TRBJ2-7,CASTAVMSEQYF
TRBV20-1,TRBJ2-1,CSARAGTGRQFF
TRBV7-3,TRBJ2-3,CASSLTGGRTDTQYF
TRBV6-1,TRBJ1-1,CASIFQGVPEAFF
TRBV29-1,TRBJ2-1,CSVGSSSYNEQFF
TRBV11-2,TRBJ1-2,CASNQAGEGGYTF
TRBV7-9,TRBJ2-7,CASSFFDRAYSYEQYF
TRBV3-1,-,CAGSQVTRTYEQYF
TRBV9,TRBJ2-3,CARSFTGTSVTDTQYF
TRBV7-9,TRBJ2-1,CASSNYRGLGIDEQFF
TRBV27,TRBJ2-7,CASSLSRVGGGEQYF
TRBV25-1,TRBJ2-3,CASSDPFPQDTQYF
TRBV5-6,TRBJ2-3,CASSIGSGDTQYF
TRBV20-1,TRBJ2-3,CSARPGLAVADTQYF
TRBV5-1,TRBJ1-6,CASSPLGGTDNSPLHF
TRBV18,TRBJ1-1,CASSPATVNTEAFF
TRBV29-1,TRBJ1-2,CSVESYGYTF
TRBV7-9,TRBJ2-3,CASSLVRPGEGGSQYF
TRBV6-6,TRBJ1-6,CASRPGSSPLHF
TRBV27,TRBJ1-1,CASRFGWRVTEAFF
TRBV5-5,TRBJ2-3,CASSLRATQDTRYF
TRBV4-2,TRBJ1-6,CASSQVWDPNSPLHF
TRBV18,TRBJ2-1,CASSYPLDYTYEQFF
TRBV19,TRBJ2-1,CASTSLAGGGNEQFF
TRBV2,TRBJ2-1,CASSSLVGYNEQFF
TRBV20-1,TRBJ2-3,CSAGGDSKVADTQYF
TRBV29-1,TRBJ2-5,CSVEGVQGGEETQYF